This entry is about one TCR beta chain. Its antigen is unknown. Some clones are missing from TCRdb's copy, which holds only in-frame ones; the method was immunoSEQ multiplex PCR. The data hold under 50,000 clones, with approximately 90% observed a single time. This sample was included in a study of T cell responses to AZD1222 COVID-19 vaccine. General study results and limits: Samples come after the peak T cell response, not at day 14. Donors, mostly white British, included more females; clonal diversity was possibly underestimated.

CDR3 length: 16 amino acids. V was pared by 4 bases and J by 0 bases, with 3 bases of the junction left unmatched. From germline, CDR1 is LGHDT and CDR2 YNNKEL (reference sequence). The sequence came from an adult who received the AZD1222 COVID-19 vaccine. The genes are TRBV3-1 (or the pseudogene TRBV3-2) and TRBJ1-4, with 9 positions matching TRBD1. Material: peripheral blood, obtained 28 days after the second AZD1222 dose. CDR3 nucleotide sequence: TGTGCCAGCAGCCTACGACAGGGGGCAACTAATGAAAAACTGTTTTTT. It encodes CASSLRQGATNEKLFF.